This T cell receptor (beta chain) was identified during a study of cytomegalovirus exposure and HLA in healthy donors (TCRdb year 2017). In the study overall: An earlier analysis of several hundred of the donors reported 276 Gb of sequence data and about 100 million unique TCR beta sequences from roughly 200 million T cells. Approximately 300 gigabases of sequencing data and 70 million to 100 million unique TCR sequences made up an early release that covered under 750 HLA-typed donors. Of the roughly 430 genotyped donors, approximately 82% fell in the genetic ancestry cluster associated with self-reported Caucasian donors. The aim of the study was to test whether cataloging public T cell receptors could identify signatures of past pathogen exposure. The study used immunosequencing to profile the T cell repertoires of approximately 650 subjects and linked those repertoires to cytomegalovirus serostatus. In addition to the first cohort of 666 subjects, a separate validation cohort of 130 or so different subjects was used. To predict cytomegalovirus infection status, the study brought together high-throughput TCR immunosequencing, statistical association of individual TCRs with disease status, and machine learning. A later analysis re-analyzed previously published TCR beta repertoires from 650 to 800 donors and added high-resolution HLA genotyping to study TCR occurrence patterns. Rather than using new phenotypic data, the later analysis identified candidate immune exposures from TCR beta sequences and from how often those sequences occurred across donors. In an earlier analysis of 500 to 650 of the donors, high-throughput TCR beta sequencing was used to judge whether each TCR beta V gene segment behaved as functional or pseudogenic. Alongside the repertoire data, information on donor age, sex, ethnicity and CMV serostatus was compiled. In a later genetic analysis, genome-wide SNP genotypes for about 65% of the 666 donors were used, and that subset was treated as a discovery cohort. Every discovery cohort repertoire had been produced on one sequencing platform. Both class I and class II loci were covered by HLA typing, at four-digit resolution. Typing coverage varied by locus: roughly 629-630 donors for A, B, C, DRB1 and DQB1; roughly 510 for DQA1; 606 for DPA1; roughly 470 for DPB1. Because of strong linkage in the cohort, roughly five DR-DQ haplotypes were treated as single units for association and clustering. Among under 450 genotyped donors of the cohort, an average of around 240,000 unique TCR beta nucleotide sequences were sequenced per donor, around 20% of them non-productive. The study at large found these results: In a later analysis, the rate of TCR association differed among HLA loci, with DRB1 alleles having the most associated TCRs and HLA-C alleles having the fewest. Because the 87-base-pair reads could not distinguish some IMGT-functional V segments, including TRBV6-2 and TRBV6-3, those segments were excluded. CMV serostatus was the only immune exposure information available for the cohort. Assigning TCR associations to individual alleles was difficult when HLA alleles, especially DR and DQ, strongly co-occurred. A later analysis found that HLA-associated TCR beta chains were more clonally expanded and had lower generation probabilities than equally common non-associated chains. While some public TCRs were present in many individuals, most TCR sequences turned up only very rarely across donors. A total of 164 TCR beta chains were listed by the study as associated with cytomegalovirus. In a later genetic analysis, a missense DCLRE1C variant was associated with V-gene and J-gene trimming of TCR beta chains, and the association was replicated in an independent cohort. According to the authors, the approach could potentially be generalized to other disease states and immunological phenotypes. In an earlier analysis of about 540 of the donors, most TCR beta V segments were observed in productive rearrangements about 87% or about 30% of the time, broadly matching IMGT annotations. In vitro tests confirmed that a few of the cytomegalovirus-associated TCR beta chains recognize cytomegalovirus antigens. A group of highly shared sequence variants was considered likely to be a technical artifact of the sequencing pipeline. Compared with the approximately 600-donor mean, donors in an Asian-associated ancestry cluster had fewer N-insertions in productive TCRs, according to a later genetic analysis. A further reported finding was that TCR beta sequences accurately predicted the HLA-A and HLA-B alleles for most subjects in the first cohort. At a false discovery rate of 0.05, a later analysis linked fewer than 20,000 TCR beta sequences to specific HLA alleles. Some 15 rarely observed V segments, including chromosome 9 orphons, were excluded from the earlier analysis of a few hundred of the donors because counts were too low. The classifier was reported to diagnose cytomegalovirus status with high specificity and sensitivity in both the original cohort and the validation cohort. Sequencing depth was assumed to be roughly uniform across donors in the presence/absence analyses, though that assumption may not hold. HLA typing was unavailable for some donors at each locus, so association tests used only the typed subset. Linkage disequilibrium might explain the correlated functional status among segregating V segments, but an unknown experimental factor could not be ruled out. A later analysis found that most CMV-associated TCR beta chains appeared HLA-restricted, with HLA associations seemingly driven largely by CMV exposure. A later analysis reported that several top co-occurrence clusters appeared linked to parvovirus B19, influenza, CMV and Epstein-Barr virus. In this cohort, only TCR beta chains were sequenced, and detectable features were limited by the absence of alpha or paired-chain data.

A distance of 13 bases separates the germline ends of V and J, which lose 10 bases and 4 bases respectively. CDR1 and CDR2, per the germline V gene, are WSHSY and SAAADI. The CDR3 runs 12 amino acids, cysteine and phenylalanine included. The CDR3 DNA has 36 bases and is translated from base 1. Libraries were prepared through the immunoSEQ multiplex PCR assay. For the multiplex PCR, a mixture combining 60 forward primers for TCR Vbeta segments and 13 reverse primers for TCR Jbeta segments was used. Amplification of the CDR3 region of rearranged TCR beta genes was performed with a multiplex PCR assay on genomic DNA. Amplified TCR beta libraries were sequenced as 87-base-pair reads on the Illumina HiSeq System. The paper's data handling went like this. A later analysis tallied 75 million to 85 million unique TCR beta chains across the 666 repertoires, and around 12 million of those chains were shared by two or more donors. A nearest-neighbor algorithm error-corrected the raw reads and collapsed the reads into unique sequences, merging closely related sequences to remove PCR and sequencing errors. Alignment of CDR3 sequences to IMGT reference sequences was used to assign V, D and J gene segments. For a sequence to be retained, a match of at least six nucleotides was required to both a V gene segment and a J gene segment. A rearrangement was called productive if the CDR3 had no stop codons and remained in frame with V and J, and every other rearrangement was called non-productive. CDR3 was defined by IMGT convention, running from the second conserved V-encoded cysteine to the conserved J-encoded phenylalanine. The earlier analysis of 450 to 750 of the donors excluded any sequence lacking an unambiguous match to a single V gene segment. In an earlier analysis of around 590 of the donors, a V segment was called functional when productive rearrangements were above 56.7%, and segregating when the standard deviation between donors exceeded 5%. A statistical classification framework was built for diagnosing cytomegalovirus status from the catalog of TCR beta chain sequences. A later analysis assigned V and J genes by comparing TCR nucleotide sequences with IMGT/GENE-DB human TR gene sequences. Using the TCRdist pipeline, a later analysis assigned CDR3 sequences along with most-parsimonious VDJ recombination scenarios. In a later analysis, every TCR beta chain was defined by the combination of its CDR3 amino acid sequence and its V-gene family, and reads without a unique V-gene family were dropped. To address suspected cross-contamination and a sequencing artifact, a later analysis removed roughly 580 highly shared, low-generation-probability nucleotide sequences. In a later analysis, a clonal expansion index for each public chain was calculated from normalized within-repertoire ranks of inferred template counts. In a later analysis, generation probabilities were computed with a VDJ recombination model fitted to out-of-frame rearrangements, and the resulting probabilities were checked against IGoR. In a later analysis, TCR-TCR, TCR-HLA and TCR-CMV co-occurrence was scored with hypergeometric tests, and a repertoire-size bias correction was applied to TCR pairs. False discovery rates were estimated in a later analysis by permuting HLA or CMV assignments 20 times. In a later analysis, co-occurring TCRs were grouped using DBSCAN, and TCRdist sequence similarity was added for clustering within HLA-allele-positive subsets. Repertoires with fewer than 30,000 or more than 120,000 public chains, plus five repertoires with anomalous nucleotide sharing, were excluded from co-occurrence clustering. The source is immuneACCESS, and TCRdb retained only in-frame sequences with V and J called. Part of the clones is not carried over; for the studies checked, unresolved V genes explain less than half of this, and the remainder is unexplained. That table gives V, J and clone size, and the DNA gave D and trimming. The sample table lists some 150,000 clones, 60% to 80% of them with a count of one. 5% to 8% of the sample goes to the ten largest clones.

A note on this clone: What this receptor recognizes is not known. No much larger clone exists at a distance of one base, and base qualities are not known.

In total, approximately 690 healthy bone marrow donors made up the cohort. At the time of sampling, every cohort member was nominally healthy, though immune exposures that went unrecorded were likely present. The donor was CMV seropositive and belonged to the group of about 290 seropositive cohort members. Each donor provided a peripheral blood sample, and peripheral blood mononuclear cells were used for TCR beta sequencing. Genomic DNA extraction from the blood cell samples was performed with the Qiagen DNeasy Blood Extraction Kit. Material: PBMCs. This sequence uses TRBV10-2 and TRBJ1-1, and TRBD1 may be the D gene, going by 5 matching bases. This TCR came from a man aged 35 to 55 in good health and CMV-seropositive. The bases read TGCGCCACGTTGACAGACTCCACTGAAGCTTTCTTT. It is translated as CATLTDSTEAFF.